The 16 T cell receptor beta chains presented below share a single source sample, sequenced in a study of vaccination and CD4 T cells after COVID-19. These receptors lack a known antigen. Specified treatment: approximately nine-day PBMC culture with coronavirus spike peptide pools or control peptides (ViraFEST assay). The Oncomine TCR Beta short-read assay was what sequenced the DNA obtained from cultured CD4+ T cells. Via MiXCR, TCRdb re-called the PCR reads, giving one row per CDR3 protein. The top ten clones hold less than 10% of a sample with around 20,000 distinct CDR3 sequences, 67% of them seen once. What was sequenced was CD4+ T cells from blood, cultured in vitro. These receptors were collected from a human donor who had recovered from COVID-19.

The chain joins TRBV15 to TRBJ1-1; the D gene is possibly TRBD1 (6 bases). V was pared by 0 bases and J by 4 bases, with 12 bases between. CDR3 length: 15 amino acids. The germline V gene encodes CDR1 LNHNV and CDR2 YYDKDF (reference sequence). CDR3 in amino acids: CATSRDGGRSTEAFF. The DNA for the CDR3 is TGTGCCACCAGCAGAGATGGGGGGCGGAGCACTGAAGCTTTCTTT.

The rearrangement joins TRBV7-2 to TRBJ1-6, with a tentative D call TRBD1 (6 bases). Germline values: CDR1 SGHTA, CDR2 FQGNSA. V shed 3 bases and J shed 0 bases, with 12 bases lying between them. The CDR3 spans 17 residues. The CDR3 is CASSLFQGSSYNSPLHF. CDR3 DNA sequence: TGTGCCAGCAGCTTGTTCCAGGGGAGCTCCTATAATTCACCCCTCCACTTT.

The CDR3 DNA reads as TGTGCCAGTACCCTAGGGTTTAGGGCGAACACTGAAGCTTTCTTT. Residues: CASTLGFRANTEAFF. The V gene is TRBV19, the J gene TRBJ1-1; D unresolved. Germline V lookup: CDR1 LNHDA, CDR2 SQIVND (reference sequence). V was trimmed by 7 bases and J by 1 base, leaving 16 bases between them. There are 15 residues in the CDR3. The variable domain in full, with the rest retrieved from reference TRBV19 and TRBJ1-1, is DGGITQSPKYLFRKEGQNVTLSCEQNLNHDAMYWYRQDPGQGLRLIYYSQIVNDFQKGDIAEGYSVSREKKESFPLTVTSAQKNPTAFYLCASTLGFRANTEAFFGQGTRLTVV.

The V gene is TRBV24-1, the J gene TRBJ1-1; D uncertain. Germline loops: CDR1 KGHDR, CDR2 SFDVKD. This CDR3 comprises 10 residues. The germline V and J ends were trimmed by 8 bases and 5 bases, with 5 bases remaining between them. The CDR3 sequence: CATMGTEAFF. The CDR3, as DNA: TGTGCCACCATGGGAACTGAAGCTTTCTTT.

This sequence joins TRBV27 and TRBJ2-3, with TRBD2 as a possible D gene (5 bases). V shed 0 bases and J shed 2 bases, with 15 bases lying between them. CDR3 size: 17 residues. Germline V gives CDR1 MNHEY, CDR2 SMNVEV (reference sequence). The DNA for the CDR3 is TGTGCCAGCAGTTTATCGGGAGACACAAGATACACAGATACGCAGTATTTT. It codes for CASSLSGDTRYTDTQYF.

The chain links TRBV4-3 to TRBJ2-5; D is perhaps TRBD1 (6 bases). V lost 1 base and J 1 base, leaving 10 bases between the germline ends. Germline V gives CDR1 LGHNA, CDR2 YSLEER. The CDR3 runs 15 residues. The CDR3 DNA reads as TGCGCCAGCAGCCAAGGTTTGACAGGCCAAGAGACCCAGTACTTC. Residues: CASSQGLTGQETQYF.

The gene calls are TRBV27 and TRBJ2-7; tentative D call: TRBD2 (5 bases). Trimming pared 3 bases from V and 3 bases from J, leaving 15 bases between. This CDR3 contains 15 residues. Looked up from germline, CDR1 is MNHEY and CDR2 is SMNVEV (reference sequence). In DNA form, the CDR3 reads TGTGCCAGCAGTTTCGAACGAGGGAGAGACTACGAGCAGTACTTC. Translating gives CASSFERGRDYEQYF.

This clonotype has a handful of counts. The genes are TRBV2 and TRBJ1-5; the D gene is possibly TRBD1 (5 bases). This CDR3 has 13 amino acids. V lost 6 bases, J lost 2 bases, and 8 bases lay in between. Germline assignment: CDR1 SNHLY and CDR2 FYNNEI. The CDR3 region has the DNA TGTGCCAGCAGCATGGGGGGCAATCAGCCCCAGCATTTT. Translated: CASSMGGNQPQHF.

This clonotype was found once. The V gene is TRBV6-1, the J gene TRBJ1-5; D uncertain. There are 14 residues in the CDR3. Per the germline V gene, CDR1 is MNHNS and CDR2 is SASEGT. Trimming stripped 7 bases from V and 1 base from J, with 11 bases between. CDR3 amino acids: CASKVLGSNQPQHF. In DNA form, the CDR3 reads TGTGCCAGCAAAGTTTTGGGGAGCAATCAGCCCCAGCATTTT.

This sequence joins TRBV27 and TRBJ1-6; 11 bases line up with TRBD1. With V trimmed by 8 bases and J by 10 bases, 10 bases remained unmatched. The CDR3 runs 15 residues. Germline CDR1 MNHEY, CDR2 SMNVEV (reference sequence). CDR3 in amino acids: CASCPLGTGGSPLHF. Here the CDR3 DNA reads TGTGCCAGCTGCCCACTCGGGACAGGGGGATCACCCCTCCACTTT.

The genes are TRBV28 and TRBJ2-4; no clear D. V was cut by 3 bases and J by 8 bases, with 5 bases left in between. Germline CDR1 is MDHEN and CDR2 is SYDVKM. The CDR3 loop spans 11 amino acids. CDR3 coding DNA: TGTGCCAGCAGTTTGCAAGACATTCAGTACTTC. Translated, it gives CASSLQDIQYF.

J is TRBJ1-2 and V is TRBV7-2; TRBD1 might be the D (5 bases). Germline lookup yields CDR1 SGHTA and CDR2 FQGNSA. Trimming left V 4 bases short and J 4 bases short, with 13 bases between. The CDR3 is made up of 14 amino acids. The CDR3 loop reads CASSSGQGGYGYTF. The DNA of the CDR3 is TGTGCCAGCAGCTCGGGGCAGGGCGGCTATGGCTACACCTTC.

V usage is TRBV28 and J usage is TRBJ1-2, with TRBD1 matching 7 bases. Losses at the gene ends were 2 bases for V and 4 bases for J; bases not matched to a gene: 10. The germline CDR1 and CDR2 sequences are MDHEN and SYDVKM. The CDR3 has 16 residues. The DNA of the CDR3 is TGTGCCAGCAGTTTACCTGCGCTAGGGGGCGGCTATGGCTACACCTTC. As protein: CASSLPALGGGYGYTF.

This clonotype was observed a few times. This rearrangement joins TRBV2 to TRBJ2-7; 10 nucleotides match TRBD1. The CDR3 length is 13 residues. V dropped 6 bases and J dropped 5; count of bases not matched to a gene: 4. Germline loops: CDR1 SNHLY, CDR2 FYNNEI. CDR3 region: CASRGDRGDEQYF. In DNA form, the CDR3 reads TGTGCCAGCAGAGGGGACAGGGGCGACGAGCAGTACTTC.

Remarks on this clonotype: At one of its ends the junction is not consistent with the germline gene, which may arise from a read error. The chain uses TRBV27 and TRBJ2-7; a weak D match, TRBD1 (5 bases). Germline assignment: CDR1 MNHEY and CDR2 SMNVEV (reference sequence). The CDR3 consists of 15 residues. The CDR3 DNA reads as TGTGCCAGCACCCAAAGTCCCAGCACCCTCCTCCACAGGCACTTC. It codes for CASTQSPSTLLHRHF.

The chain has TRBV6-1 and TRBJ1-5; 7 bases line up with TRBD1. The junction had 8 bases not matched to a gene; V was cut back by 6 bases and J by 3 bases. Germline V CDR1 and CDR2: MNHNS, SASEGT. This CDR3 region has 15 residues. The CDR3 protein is CASSLTGRVNQPQHF. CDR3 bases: TGTGCCAGCAGCTTGACAGGGCGGGTCAATCAGCCCCAGCATTTT.